This TCR beta chain was observed in a study of cytomegalovirus exposure and HLA in healthy donors. The overall study: Most donors, approximately 82% of 350 to 450 genotyped, fell in the Caucasian-associated ancestry cluster.

Germline lookup yields CDR1 ENHRY and CDR2 SYGVKD. The CDR3 has 13 amino acids. The V and J ends lost 10 bases and 2 bases respectively, with 15 bases between them. Findings and caveats of the study: A later examination showed that TCR association rates differed by HLA locus, with DRB1 most and HLA-C fewest.

In regard to this clone: No antigen is known for it.

Amplification used 60 Vbeta primers and 13 Jbeta primers. TCRdb keeps only in-frame clones here, not all; method: immunoSEQ multiplex PCR. The sample yields over 150,000 clones, about 80% seen once. This TCR came from a man aged 18 to 29 in good health and CMV-seropositive. The chain employs TRBV10-3 and TRBJ2-7, with D hard to call. Material for sequencing was PBMCs. DNA of the CDR3: TGTGCCACTACCGACTCCGACCCCTACGAGCAGTACTTC. It translates to CATTDSDPYEQYF.